This is a list of T cell receptor beta chains from one sample in a study of cytomegalovirus exposure and HLA in healthy donors. Clones were read by immunoSEQ multiplex PCR, and TCRdb kept only the in-frame ones, dropping some. There are 150,000 to 170,000 clones in the sample; more than 75% occur only once, and roughly 13% lies in the top ten. The specimen sequenced was PBMCs. All receptors come from a man under 40 in good health and CMV-seropositive. The CDR3 runs from the conserved cysteine through the conserved F or W. A D gene is named only where the DNA matches it firmly. Expanded clones are given a class, and other clones once, few, many or no size at all.

CDR3aa	CDR3nt	abundance	j_gene	v_gene	d_gene
CASSPNPPGQYSNQPQHF	TGTGCCAGCTCACCAAATCCACCGGGACAGTATAGCAATCAGCCCCAGCATTTT	few	TRBJ1-5	TRBV18	TRBD1
CASSFVVGRGNTEAFF	TGTGCCAGCAGTTTTGTGGTTGGCAGGGGGAACACTGAAGCTTTCTTT	NA	TRBJ1-1	TRBV28	NA
CASSTPGGYEQYF	TGTGCCAGTAGTACCCCGGGGGGGTACGAGCAGTACTTC	once	TRBJ2-7	TRBV19	TRBD2
CASSRGGDTEAFF	TGTGCCAGCAGCCGGGGGGGGGACACTGAAGCTTTCTTT	NA	TRBJ1-1	TRBV7-9	NA
CASRPDRTRNTEAFF	TGTGCCAGCAGGCCCGACAGGACTAGGAACACTGAAGCTTTCTTT	few	TRBJ1-1	TRBV2	NA
CASSLDSRNEQFF	TGTGCCAGCAGCTTAGATTCGAGAAATGAGCAGTTCTTC	few	TRBJ2-1	TRBV11-3	NA
CASSQDRGETQYF	TGCGCCAGCAGCCAAGACAGGGGTGAGACCCAGTACTTC	once	TRBJ2-5	TRBV4-1	NA
CASSLSFAAVSYEQYF	TGTGCCAGCAGCCTCTCGTTTGCAGCGGTCTCCTACGAGCAGTACTTC	NA	TRBJ2-7	TRBV5-4	NA
CASSYSSRDGYTF	TGTGCCAGCAGTTACTCGTCCAGGGATGGCTACACCTTC	NA	TRBJ1-2	TRBV6-6	NA
CASSVPTSGSSEQFF	TGTGCCAGCAGCGTTCCGACTAGCGGGAGTAGTGAGCAGTTCTTC	NA	TRBJ2-1	TRBV9	TRBD2
CASTHGPGVTNEKLFF	TGTGCCAGCACCCATGGACCAGGGGTCACTAATGAAAAACTGTTTTTT	NA	TRBJ1-4	TRBV4-2	NA
CASSQVSSGAPDNEQFF	TGTGCCAGCAGCCAAGTTTCTAGCGGGGCCCCCGACAATGAGCAGTTCTTC	few	TRBJ2-1	TRBV14	TRBD2
CASSATGTGVNNEQFF	TGTGCCAGTAGTGCGACCGGGACAGGGGTCAACAATGAGCAGTTCTTC	NA	TRBJ2-1	TRBV19	TRBD1
CASSQDSPCRTKNIQYF	TGTGCCAGCAGCCAAGATAGCCCCTGCAGAACCAAAAACATTCAGTACTTC	NA	TRBJ2-4	TRBV4-2	NA
CASSHRDRGSANYGYTF	TGTGCCAGTAGTCACCGGGACAGGGGGTCTGCTAACTATGGCTACACCTTC	NA	TRBJ1-2	TRBV19	TRBD1
CASSPLAMETQYF	TGTGCCAGCAGCCCCCTGGCCATGGAGACCCAGTACTTC	NA	TRBJ2-5	TRBV7-2	NA
CASSEGQGLSEAFF	TGCGCCAGCAGTGAGGGACAGGGGCTTTCTGAAGCTTTCTTT	NA	TRBJ1-1	TRBV10-1	TRBD1
CASSQWTGATSGGSYEQYF	TGTGCCAGCAGCCAATGGACAGGAGCTACTAGCGGGGGATCGTACGAGCAGTACTTC	NA	TRBJ2-7	TRBV13	TRBD2
CASSPYRGGTGELFF	TGTGCCAGCAGCCCGTACAGGGGGGGTACCGGGGAGCTGTTTTTT	NA	TRBJ2-2	TRBV6-5	NA
CASSSSVADSYNEQFF	TGTGCCAGCAGCTCTTCCGTAGCGGACTCCTACAATGAGCAGTTCTTC	NA	TRBJ2-1	TRBV5-4	NA
CASSPQGLNYNEQFF	TGTGCCAGCTCACCACAGGGACTGAACTACAATGAGCAGTTCTTC	NA	TRBJ2-1	TRBV18	NA
CASSLDNSGSVDTQYF	TGCGCCAGCAGCTTGGATAATAGCGGGAGTGTCGATACGCAGTATTTT	NA	TRBJ2-3	TRBV5-1	TRBD2
CASSIYGTGGRGTAKNIQYF	TGTGCCAGTAGTATTTATGGGACAGGGGGCCGCGGAACAGCCAAAAACATTCAGTACTTC	NA	TRBJ2-4	TRBV19	TRBD1
CSVAEDRGYQQSF	TGCAGCGTTGCTGAAGACAGGGGCTACCAGCAGTCCTTC	few	TRBJ2-7	TRBV29-1	TRBD1
CASSRDSPGTDTQYF	TGTGCCAGCAGTCGGGACAGCCCGGGCACAGATACGCAGTATTTT	NA	TRBJ2-3	TRBV5-4	TRBD1
CASSPTGGATDTQYF	TGTGCCAGCAGCCCAACAGGGGGCGCTACAGATACGCAGTATTTT	NA	TRBJ2-3	TRBV11-1	TRBD1
CASSQGTGVRGSEKLFF	TGTGCCAGCAGCCAAGGGACAGGGGTAAGGGGGAGTGAAAAACTGTTTTTT	NA	TRBJ1-4	TRBV4-2	TRBD1
CASSLGRRGNYGYTF	TGTGCCAGCAGCTTGGGACGCAGGGGGAACTATGGCTACACCTTC	few	TRBJ1-2	TRBV5-4	TRBD1
CSVEDLVGGVFGYTF	TGCAGCGTTGAAGATTTGGTAGGGGGCGTTTTTGGCTACACCTTC	NA	TRBJ1-2	TRBV29-1	TRBD1